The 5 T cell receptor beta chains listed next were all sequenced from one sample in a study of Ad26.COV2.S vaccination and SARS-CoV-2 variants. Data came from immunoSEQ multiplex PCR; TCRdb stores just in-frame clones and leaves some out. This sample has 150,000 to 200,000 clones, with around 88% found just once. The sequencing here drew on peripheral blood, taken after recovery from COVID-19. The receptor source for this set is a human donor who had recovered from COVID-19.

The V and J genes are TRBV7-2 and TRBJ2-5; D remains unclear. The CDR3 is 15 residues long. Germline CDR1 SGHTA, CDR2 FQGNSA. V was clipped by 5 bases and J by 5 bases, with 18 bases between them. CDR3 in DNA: TGTGCCAGCAGCCCTCGATGGCAGGCTCGGGAGACCCAGTACTTC. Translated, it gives CASSPRWQARETQYF.

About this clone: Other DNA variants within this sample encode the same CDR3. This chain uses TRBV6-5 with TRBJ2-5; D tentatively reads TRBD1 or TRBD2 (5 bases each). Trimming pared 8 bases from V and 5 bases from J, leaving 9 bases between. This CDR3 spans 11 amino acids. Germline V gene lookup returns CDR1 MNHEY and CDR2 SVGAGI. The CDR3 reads CASRGGETQYF. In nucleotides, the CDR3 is TGTGCCAGCCGGGGCGGGGAGACCCAGTACTTC.

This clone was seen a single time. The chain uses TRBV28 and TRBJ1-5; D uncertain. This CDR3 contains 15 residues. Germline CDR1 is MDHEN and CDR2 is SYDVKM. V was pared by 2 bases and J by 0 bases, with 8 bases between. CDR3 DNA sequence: TGTGCCAGCAGTTTAACGGCAAATAGCAATCAGCCCCAGCATTTT. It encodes CASSLTANSNQPQHF.

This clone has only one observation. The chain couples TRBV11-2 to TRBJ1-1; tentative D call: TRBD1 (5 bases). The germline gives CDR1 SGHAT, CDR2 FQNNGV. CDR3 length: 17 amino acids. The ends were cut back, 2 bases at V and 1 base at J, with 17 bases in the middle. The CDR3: CASSLYWKGAKNTEAFF. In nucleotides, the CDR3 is TGTGCCAGCAGCTTATACTGGAAAGGGGCCAAGAACACTGAAGCTTTCTTT. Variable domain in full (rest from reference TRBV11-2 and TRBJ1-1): EAGVAQSPRYKIIEKRQSVAFWCNPISGHATLYWYQQILGQGPKLLIQFQNNGVVDDSQLPKDRFSAERLKGVDSTLKIQPAKLEDSAVYLCASSLYWKGAKNTEAFFGQGTRLTVV.

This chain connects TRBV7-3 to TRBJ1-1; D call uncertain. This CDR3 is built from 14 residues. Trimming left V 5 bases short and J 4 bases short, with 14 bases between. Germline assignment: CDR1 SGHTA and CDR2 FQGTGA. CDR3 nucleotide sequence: TGTGCCAGCAGCGCCCAACCCAAGGGCACTGAAGCTTTCTTT. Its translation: CASSAQPKGTEAFF.